The entry below describes one T cell receptor (beta chain). Per the original data handling: Reference gene primers were amplified, and this amplification served to estimate nucleated cell counts. Using immunoSEQ multiplex PCR, the repertoire was profiled, and TCRdb retains in-frame clones only, with some absent. V and J calls and clone size come straight from that table; D and trimming were deduced from the DNA. The sample contains 110,000 or so clones, around 85% of which appear only once. Germline lookup yields CDR1 MNHEY and CDR2 SVGAGI. CDR3 length equals 15 residues. Trimming left V 2 bases short and J 2 bases short, with 13 bases between. This record comes from a study of blood T cell repertoires in COVID-19. About the research overall: Italy, Spain and the United States were the sources of the convalescent and acute COVID-19 samples. From T cells, B-cell-depleted T cells, or PBMCs came the material, which was cDNA or gDNA.

The material sequenced was peripheral blood. This chain links TRBV6-5 with TRBJ2-7; D is uncertain. The clonotype originates from a man aged 60 to 69 with acute or convalescent COVID-19. The CDR3 DNA follows: TGTGCCAGCAGTTACATGAGACAAGCACCCTACGAGCAGTACTTC. As protein: CASSYMRQAPYEQYF.